This T cell receptor (beta chain) was recorded in a study of shared clonotypes between healthy human individuals. Across the study: The plates for each donor numbered three CD4 naive, three CD4 memory, two CD8 naive and one CD8 memory.

The germline gives CDR1 SNHLY, CDR2 FYNNEI. The CDR3 loop spans 14 amino acids. V was pared by 11 bases and J by 0 bases, with 13 bases between. On this clone itself: What it binds is not known.

Whole-study results and caveats: A handful of donors showed sharing of around 5.3% of naive CD4 clonotypes.

The assay was carried out at the deep level. Using immunoSEQ multiplex PCR, the repertoire was profiled, and TCRdb retains in-frame clones only, with some absent. The sample includes 1 million to 1.2 million clones, roughly 80% of them seen just once. This receptor was taken from a man aged 18 to 29 in good health. Some clones in this sample may be carry-over from other donors' samples. The sample taken for sequencing was memory CD4+ T cells from PBMCs. The subset: CD45RA-negative fraction. This rearrangement joins TRBV2 to TRBJ2-2, with D possibly matching TRBD1 (5 bases). CDR3 in amino acids: CAGGGQPNTGELFF. The DNA for the CDR3 is TGTGCCGGCGGTGGACAACCGAACACCGGGGAGCTGTTTTTT.